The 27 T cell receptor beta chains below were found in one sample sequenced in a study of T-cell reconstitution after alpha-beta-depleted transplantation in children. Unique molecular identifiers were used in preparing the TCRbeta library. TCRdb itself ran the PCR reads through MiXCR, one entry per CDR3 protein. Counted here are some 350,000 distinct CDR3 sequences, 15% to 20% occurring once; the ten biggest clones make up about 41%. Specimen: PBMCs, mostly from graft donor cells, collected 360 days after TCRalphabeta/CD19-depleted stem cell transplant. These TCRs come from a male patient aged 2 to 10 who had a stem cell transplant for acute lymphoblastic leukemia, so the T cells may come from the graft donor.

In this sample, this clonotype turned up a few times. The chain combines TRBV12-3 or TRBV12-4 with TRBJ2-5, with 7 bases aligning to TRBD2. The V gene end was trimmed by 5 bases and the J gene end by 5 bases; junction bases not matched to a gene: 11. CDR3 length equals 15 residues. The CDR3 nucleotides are TGTGCCAGCAGTCTCTCCGGGACGGGGGGTGAGACCCAGTACTTC. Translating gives CASSLSGTGGETQYF.

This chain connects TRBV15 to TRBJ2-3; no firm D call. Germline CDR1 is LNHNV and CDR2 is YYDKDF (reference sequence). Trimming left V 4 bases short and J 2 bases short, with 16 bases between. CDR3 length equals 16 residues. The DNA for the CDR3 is TGTGCCACCAGCACACTGGAACTCCGTCTCACAGATACGCAGTATTTT. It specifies CATSTLELRLTDTQYF. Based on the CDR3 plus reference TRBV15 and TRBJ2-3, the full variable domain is DAMVIQNPRYQVTQFGKPVTLSCSQTLNHNVMYWYQQKSSQAPKLLFHYYDKDFNNEADTPDNFQSRRPNTSFCFLDIRSPGLGDTAMYLCATSTLELRLTDTQYFGPGTRLTVL.

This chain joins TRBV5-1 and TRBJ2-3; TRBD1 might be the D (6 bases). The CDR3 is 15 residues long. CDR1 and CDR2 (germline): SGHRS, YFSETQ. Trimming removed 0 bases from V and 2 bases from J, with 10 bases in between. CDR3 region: CASSLVDRSTDTQYF. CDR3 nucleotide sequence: TGCGCCAGCAGCTTGGTAGACAGGTCCACAGATACGCAGTATTTT.

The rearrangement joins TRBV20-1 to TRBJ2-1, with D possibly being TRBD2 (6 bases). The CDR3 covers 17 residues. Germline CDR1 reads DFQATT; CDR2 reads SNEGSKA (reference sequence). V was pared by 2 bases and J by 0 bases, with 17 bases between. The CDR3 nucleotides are TGCAGTGCTAGAACCCTGAAGCGGGCTCGCTCCTACAATGAGCAGTTCTTC. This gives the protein CSARTLKRARSYNEQFF.

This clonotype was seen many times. CDR3 amino acids: CASSQDSQTQGSSYNSPLHF. The CDR3 DNA sequence: TGCGCCAGCAGCCAAGATAGCCAGACCCAGGGAAGCTCCTATAATTCACCCCTCCACTTT. V gene TRBV4-3 combines with J gene TRBJ1-6, with a tentative D call TRBD1 (5 bases). CDR1 and CDR2 (germline): LGHNA, YSLEER. The CDR3 is made up of 20 amino acids. The V end was cut by 0 bases, the J end by 0 bases, with 18 bases between.

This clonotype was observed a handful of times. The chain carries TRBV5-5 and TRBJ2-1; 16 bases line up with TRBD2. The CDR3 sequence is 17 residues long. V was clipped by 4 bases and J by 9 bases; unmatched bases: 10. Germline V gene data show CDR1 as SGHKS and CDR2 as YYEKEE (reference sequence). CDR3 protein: CASSPLGTSGRAGEQFF. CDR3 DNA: TGTGCCAGCAGCCCCTTGGGGACTAGCGGGAGGGCCGGTGAGCAGTTCTTC.

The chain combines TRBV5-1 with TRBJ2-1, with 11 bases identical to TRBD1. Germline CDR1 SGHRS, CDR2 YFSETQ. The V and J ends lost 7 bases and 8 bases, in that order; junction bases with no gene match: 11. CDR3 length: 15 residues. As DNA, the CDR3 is TGCGCCAGCGGATCCTGGACAGGGGGCAAGGATGAGCAGTTCTTC. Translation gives CASGSWTGGKDEQFF. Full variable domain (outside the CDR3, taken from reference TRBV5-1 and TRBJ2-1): KAGVTQTPRYLIKTRGQQVTLSCSPISGHRSVSWYQQTPGQGLQFLFEYFSETQRNKGNFPGRFSGRQFSNSRSEMNVSTLELGDSALYLCASGSWTGGKDEQFFGPGTRLTVL.

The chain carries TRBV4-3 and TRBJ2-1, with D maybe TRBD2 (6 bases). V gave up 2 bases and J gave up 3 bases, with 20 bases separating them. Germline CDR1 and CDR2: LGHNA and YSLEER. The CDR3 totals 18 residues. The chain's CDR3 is CASSQWRAGEGLYNEQFF. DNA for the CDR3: TGCGCCAGCAGCCAATGGAGAGCGGGCGAGGGCCTCTACAATGAGCAGTTCTTC.

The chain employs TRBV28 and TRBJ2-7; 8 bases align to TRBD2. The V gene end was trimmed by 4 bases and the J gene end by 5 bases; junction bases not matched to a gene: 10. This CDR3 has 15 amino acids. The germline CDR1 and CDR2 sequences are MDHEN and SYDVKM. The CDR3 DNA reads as TGTGCCAGCAGTTCCTTCTGGGCGGGGGGAGACGAGCAGTACTTC. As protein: CASSSFWAGGDEQYF.

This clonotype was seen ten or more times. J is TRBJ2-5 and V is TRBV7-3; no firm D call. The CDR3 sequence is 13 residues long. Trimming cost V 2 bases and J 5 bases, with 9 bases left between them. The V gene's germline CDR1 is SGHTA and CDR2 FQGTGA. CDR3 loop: CASSLVQGETQYF. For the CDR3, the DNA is TGTGCCAGCAGCTTAGTCCAAGGGGAGACCCAGTACTTC.

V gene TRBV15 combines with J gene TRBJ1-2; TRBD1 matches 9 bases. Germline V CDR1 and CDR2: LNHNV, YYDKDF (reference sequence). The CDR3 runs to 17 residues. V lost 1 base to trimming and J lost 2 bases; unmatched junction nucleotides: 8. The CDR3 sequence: CATSRGRDRALNYGYTF. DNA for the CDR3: TGTGCCACCAGCAGAGGAAGGGACAGGGCCTTAAACTATGGCTACACCTTC. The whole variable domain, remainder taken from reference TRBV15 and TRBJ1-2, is DAMVIQNPRYQVTQFGKPVTLSCSQTLNHNVMYWYQQKSSQAPKLLFHYYDKDFNNEADTPDNFQSRRPNTSFCFLDIRSPGLGDTAMYLCATSRGRDRALNYGYTFGSGTRLTVV.

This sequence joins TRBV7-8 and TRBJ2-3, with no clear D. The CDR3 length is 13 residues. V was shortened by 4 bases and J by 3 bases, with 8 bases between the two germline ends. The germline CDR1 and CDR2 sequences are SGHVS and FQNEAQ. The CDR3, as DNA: TGTGCCAGCAGCTCATTTTATACAGATACGCAGTATTTT. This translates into CASSSFYTDTQYF.

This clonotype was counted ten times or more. The CDR3 sequence is CASSFGGIYGYTF. The CDR3 region has the DNA TGTGCCAGCAGTTTTGGGGGGATCTATGGCTACACCTTC. This chain connects TRBV28 to TRBJ1-2, with D perhaps matching TRBD1 (5 bases). The germline V gene encodes CDR1 MDHEN and CDR2 SYDVKM. With 3 bases removed from V and 4 bases from J, the gap between germline ends came to 9 bases. There are 13 residues in the CDR3.

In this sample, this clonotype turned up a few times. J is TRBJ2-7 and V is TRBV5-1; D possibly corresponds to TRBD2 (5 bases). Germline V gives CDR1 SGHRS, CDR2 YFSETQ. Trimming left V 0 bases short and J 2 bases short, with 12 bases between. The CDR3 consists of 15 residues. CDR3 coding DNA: TGCGCCAGCAGCTTGGGGACTCGGCGAACCTACGAGCAGTACTTC. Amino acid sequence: CASSLGTRRTYEQYF.

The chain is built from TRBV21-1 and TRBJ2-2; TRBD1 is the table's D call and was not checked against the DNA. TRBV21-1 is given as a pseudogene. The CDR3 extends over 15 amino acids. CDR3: CARMAGGRNTGELFF. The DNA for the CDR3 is TGTGCCAGGATGGCCGGGGGACGCAACACCGGGGAGCTGTTTTTT.

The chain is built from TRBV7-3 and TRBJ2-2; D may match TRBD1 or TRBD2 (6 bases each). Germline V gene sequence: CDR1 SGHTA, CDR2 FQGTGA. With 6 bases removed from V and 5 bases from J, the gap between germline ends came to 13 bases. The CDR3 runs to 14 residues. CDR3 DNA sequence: TGTGCCAGCAGAAGGGGGGCGACGACCGGGGAGCTGTTTTTT. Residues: CASRRGATTGELFF.

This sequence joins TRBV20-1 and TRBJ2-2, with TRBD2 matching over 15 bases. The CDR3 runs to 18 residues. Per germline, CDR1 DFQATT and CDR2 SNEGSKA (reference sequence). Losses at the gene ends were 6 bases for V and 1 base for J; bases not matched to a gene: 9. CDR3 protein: CSADSPGLAGGNTGELFF. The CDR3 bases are TGCAGTGCAGATTCCCCGGGACTAGCGGGAGGGAACACCGGGGAGCTGTTTTTT.

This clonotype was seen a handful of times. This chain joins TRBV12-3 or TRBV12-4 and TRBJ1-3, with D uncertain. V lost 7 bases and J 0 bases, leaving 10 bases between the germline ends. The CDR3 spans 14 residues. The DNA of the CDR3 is TGTGCCAGCACTCGGCCCCTCTCTGGAAACACCATATATTTT. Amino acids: CASTRPLSGNTIYF.

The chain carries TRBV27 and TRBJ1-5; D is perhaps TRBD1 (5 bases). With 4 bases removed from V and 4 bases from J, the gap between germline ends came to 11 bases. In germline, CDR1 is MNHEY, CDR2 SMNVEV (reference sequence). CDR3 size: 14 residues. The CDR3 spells CASSSGLRNQPQHF. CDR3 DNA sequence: TGTGCCAGCAGTTCAGGGTTACGGAATCAGCCCCAGCATTTT.

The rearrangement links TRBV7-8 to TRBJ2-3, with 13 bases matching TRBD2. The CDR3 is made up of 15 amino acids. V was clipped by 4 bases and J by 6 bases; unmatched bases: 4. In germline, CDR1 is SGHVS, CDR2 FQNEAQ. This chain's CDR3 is CASSSLAGGLDTQYF. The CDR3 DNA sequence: TGTGCCAGCAGCTCACTAGCGGGAGGGCTGGATACGCAGTATTTT.

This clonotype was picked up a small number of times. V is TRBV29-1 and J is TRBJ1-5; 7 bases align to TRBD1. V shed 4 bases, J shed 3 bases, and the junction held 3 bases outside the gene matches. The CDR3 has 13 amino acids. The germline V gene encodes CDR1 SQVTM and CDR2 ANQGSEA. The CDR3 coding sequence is TGCAGCGTTGGACAGGGCTTCAATCAGCCCCAGCATTTT. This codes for CSVGQGFNQPQHF.

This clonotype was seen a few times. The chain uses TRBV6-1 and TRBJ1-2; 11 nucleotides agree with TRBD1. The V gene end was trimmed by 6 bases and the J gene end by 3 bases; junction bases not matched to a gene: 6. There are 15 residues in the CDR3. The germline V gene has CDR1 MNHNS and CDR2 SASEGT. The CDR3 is CASSAPGQGDYGYTF. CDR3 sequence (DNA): TGTGCCAGCAGCGCTCCGGGACAGGGGGACTATGGCTACACCTTC.

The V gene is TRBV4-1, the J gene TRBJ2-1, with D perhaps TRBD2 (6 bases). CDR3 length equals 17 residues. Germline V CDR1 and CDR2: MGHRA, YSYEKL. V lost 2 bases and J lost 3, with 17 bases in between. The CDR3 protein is CASSQYVQGGGYNEQFF. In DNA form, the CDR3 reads TGCGCCAGCAGCCAATATGTGCAGGGAGGAGGCTACAATGAGCAGTTCTTC.

The CDR3, as DNA: TGCGCCAGCAGCTTCCACAGGGCGTCCACAGATACGCAGTATTTT. It is translated as CASSFHRASTDTQYF. This sequence joins TRBV5-1 and TRBJ2-3; maybe TRBD1 (6 bases). This CDR3 has 15 residues. CDR1 and CDR2 from the germline V gene are SGHRS and YFSETQ. The V and J ends lost 2 bases and 2 bases respectively, with 12 bases between them.

The CDR3, as DNA: TGTGCCAGCGAACAGTCTGGGGCCAACGTCCTGACTTTC. It codes for CASEQSGANVLTF. This chain links TRBV7-9 with TRBJ2-6, with D uncertain. Germline-derived CDR1 and CDR2 are SEHNR and FQNEAQ (reference sequence). This CDR3 comprises 13 residues. Trimming took off 8 bases at V and 1 base at J, with 6 bases between the two ends. Supplemented by reference TRBV7-9 and TRBJ2-6, the full variable domain reads DTGVSQNPRHKITKRGQNVTFRCDPISEHNRLYWYRQTLGQGPEFLTYFQNEAQLEKSRLLSDRFSAERPKGSFSTLEIQRTEQGDSAMYLCASEQSGANVLTFGAGSRLTVL.

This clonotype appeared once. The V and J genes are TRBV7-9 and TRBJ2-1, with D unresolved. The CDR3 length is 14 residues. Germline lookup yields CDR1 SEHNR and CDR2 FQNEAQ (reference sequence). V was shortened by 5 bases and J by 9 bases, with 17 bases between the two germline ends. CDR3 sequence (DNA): TGTGCCAGCAGCAAGGACCTTTCGCGCGGTGAGCAGTTCTTC. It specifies CASSKDLSRGEQFF.

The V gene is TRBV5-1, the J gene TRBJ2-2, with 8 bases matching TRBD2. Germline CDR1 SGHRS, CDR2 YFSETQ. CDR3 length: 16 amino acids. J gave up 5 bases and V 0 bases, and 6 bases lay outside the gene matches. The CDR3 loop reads CASSLAPGGRTGELFF. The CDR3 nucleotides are TGCGCCAGCAGCTTGGCGCCGGGAGGGCGGACCGGGGAGCTGTTTTTT.